Listed here is a single TCR beta chain. Its antigen is currently not known. No much larger clone exists at a distance of one base, and base qualities are not known. The entire amount of isolated RNA was reverse transcribed using the High Capacity cDNA Reverse Transcription Kit, so the sequenced TCRB transcripts were expressed ones. Deep immunoSEQ sequencing was applied to naive, central memory and regulatory T cell samples, giving an average of around 4 million total reads per sample. After sorted cells were lysed in RLT buffer, RNA was extracted with DNase-treated RNeasy Micro or Mini kits, with the choice depending on cell number. Each cell subset was processed separately to prevent cross-contamination, with patient and healthy donor samples processed together. Using the immunoSEQ multiplex PCR, TCRB sequences were amplified from cDNA into 87-bp fragments spanning the CDR3 region. Sequencing of the amplicons was performed on the Illumina HiSeq platform. The authors' analysis ran thus. PCR bias was computationally corrected using synthetic template baselines, reads within Hamming distance 2 were collapsed, and singletons that could not be merged were discarded. Reads were aligned to IMGT to assign V, D and J genes, CDR3 length, and insertions or deletions at six rearrangement sites. Within each subset, clonotype counts were normalized to sorted cell number, and only after that were true diversity and Gini coefficients computed with the tcR R package. The overlap coefficient, calculated on TCRB nucleotide sequences, was used to measure repertoire sharing. Out-of-frame TCRB sequences from naive cells were analyzed to stand in for the pre-selection repertoire. The table comes from immuneACCESS by way of TCRdb, which keeps in-frame sequences with V and J called. Part of the clones is missing from these tables; in studies checked, under half for an unresolved V gene and the rest for unknown reasons. V, J and clone size derive from that table, while D and trimming were established from the DNA sequence. Across this sample there are hundreds of thousands of clones, with 10% to 15% seen only once. Jointly, the top ten make up approximately 0.02% of the sample.

These data are taken from a study of beta chain features in type 1 diabetes (dated 2018 in TCRdb). Regarding the study in general: Mean age, gender distribution, total cell number and subset yield were not different between patients and healthy donors. Naive and central memory subsets were obtained from all 28 donors, but regulatory and stem cell-like memory subsets were isolated from only 8 patients and roughly eight healthy donors. A total of roughly 100 million sorted cells were examined across all samples, and a strong correlation was observed between cell number per subset and RNA yield. In the study, recently diagnosed type 1 diabetes patients and matched healthy donors were compared on the TCRB repertoires of their sorted circulating CD4+ T cell subsets. What the study reported, not specific to this receptor: Shorter templates might be favored by PCR, yet because patient and control samples were amplified and corrected together, any such skew would affect both groups equally. Type 1 diabetes patients showed a moderate but significant shortening of TCRB CDR3 length in all four CD4+ subsets. Because the HLA sub-analyses included only small numbers of individuals, any influence of HLA type on TCRB rearrangement was left unresolved. Naive, central memory and regulatory TCRB repertoires appeared to be more alike among patients than among healthy donors. Patients with type 1 diabetes made fewer insertions and deleted more nucleotides at VDJ recombination sites, implying thymic rearrangement abnormalities. Sequencing cDNA rather than genomic DNA could over-represent highly expressing activated cells, although activation and CD3 levels did not differ between groups.

From each donor, a single peripheral blood sample of about 100 mL on average was drawn into heparinised tubes. Naive, central memory, regulatory and stem cell-like memory CD4+ T cells were sorted on a BD FACSAria II using a panel including CD45RO, CCR7, CD25, CD127, CD95 and CD27. Purity was above 95% for every sorted population. PBMCs were isolated immediately by Lymphoprep density gradient centrifugation and stained directly without culture. So that batch effects would be minimized, each experiment stained and sorted samples in pairs, pairing one healthy donor with one patient. The sequence was collected from a man aged 18 to 29 with type 1 diabetes. Input material: naive CD4+ T cells from blood. Sample cell subset or site, as interpreted from the label and publication: true naive CD4+ T cells.

Read as DNA, the sequence is TGTGCCAGCGAACCGGGACATCAAAATGAAAAACTGTTTTTT. Its protein reads: CASEPGHQNEKLFF. The rearranged chain carries TRBV2 and TRBJ1-4; the D gene is perhaps TRBD1, from 6 matching bases. The CDR3 holds 14 amino acids from the cysteine to the phenylalanine. CDR3 DNA only is kept here, 42 bases in frame from base 1. V sheds 8 bases and J sheds 5 bases, leaving 15 bases between their ends. For CDR1 and CDR2, the germline V gene lists SNHLY and FYNNEI.